What follows are 30 T cell receptor beta chains derived from one specimen sequenced in a study of T-cell reconstitution after alpha-beta-depleted transplantation in children. The library targeted TCRbeta and was prepared with unique molecular identifiers. From the PCR reads, TCRdb called clonotypes with MiXCR, one entry per CDR3 protein. This sample has some 840,000 distinct CDR3 sequences, with about 15% found just once. The material sequenced was PBMCs, mostly from graft donor cells, taken 360 days after TCRalphabeta/CD19-depleted stem cell transplant. Receptors were obtained from a male patient under 18 who had a stem cell transplant for acute lymphoblastic leukemia, so the T cells may come from the graft donor.

This clonotype was observed many times. The chain uses TRBV14 and TRBJ2-7, with D unclear. The length of the CDR3 is 15 residues. Germline V gene lookup returns CDR1 SGHDN and CDR2 FVKESK. V lost 1 base and J lost 2, with 12 bases in between. The CDR3 spells CASSQGLGYTYEQYF. CDR3 in DNA: TGTGCCAGCAGCCAAGGTTTAGGCTATACCTACGAGCAGTACTTC.

The rearrangement uses TRBV4-2 and TRBJ2-7; D tentatively fits TRBD1 or TRBD2 (6 bases each). V lost 1 base, J lost 3 bases, and 10 bases lay in between. Germline V lookup: CDR1 LGHNA, CDR2 YNFKEQ. The CDR3 is 14 residues long. The CDR3 sequence is CASSQGGRDYEQYF. DNA for the CDR3: TGTGCCAGCAGCCAAGGGGGGCGGGACTACGAGCAGTACTTC.

This clonotype was observed a few times. V gene TRBV10-2 combines with J gene TRBJ2-2; perhaps TRBD2 as D (6 bases). CDR3 length equals 16 residues. Trimming took off 0 bases at V and 3 bases at J, with 11 bases between the two ends. In germline, CDR1 is WSHSY, CDR2 SAAADI. CDR3: CASSESERADTGELFF. The CDR3 coding sequence is TGCGCCAGCAGTGAGTCTGAGCGGGCCGACACCGGGGAGCTGTTTTTT.

This clonotype turned up a few times. This sequence joins TRBV6-5 and TRBJ2-3, with D possibly matching TRBD2 (5 bases). V dropped 4 bases and J dropped 0 bases, with 11 bases sitting between them. CDR3 length: 15 amino acids. Germline assignment: CDR1 MNHEY and CDR2 SVGAGI. The CDR3 sequence: CASSFLAPSTDTQYF. The CDR3 nucleotides read TGTGCCAGCAGTTTTCTAGCACCAAGCACAGATACGCAGTATTTT.

This clonotype was recorded many times. The chain combines TRBV15 with TRBJ2-1; D might be TRBD1 or TRBD2, each matching 5 bases. The V and J ends lost 3 bases and 7 bases respectively, with 13 bases between them. Germline CDR1 reads LNHNV; CDR2 reads YYDKDF (reference sequence). The CDR3 contains 14 residues. The chain's CDR3 is CATSSRTRENEQFF. The CDR3 DNA reads as TGTGCCACCAGCAGCCGGACAAGGGAGAATGAGCAGTTCTTC.

The chain is built from TRBV4-1 and TRBJ2-1; 11 bases match TRBD2. Losses at the gene ends were 2 bases for V and 7 bases for J; bases not matched to a gene: 16. The CDR3 has 19 residues. The germline V gene has CDR1 MGHRA and CDR2 YSYEKL. The CDR3 here is CASSQQYVGGLADWNEQFF. DNA for the CDR3: TGCGCCAGCAGCCAACAGTATGTCGGGGGACTAGCGGATTGGAATGAGCAGTTCTTC.

CDR3 loop: CASSQVRGAARHEQFF. The CDR3 DNA is TGCGCCAGCAGCCAAGTCCGAGGAGCGGCCAGGCATGAGCAGTTCTTC. The V call is TRBV4-1, the J call TRBJ2-1; possible D gene TRBD2, 5 bases. Looked up from germline, CDR1 is MGHRA and CDR2 is YSYEKL. The CDR3 spans 16 residues. V was cut by 1 base and J by 8 bases, with 18 bases left in between.

The chain links TRBV7-9 to TRBJ2-1; no firm D call. The CDR3 is made up of 14 amino acids. V was clipped by 1 base and J by 1 base, with 5 bases between them. The germline V gene encodes CDR1 SEHNR and CDR2 FQNEAQ (reference sequence). CDR3 protein: CASSLVVSYNEQFF. DNA of the CDR3: TGTGCCAGCAGCTTAGTGGTTTCCTACAATGAGCAGTTCTTC.

The chain joins TRBV7-9 to TRBJ1-6; D unclear. The V end was cut by 0 bases, the J end by 6 bases, with 9 bases between. This CDR3 is 15 amino acids long. Germline V gene data show CDR1 as SEHNR and CDR2 as FQNEAQ (reference sequence). CDR3 protein: CASSLAEFPNSPLHF. In DNA form, the CDR3 reads TGTGCCAGCAGCTTAGCGGAATTCCCTAATTCACCCCTCCACTTT.

This clonotype showed up just a few times. The chain recombines TRBV7-6 with TRBJ2-7; 8 bases align to TRBD1. CDR3 length: 14 amino acids. From germline, CDR1 is SGHVS and CDR2 FNYEAQ. The V gene end was trimmed by 0 bases and the J gene end by 4 bases; junction bases not matched to a gene: 2. This CDR3 reads CASSLARGLYEQYF. In DNA, the CDR3 is TGTGCCAGCAGCTTAGCCAGGGGGCTGTACGAGCAGTACTTC.

The chain joins TRBV4-1 to TRBJ1-5; 8 positions match TRBD1. The CDR3 has 14 residues. V was clipped by 4 bases and J by 6 bases; unmatched bases: 5. Germline V gives CDR1 MGHRA, CDR2 YSYEKL. The CDR3 DNA reads TGCGCCAGCAGCCCGGACAGGGTGAGTCAGCCCCAGCATTTT. This translates into CASSPDRVSQPQHF.

This clonotype has at least ten counts. The V and J genes are TRBV12-3 or TRBV12-4 and TRBJ2-2; the match to TRBD2 covers 7 bases. Trimming took 6 bases from V and 6 from J; bases not matched to a gene: 4. The CDR3 loop spans 13 amino acids. CDR3 DNA sequence: TGTGCCAGCAGACATGGACTAGCCGGGGAGCTGTTTTTT. It yields the protein CASRHGLAGELFF.

In this sample, this clonotype turned up many times. The CDR3 nucleotides are TGTGCCAGCAGCCACGACTACTCGGTACAGGGCTACACCTTC. Its protein product is CASSHDYSVQGYTF. This chain uses TRBV6-1 with TRBJ1-2; D not resolved. This CDR3 is 14 amino acids long. The V and J ends lost 6 bases and 8 bases respectively, with 19 bases between them. CDR1 MNHNS and CDR2 SASEGT come from the germline V gene.

This clonotype has only a few counts. The chain is built from TRBV20-1 and TRBJ1-5; 8 bases are a match to TRBD1. CDR3 size: 12 residues. The germline V gene encodes CDR1 DFQATT and CDR2 SNEGSKA (reference sequence). Trimming took 8 bases from V and 2 from J; bases not matched to a gene: 2. CDR3 loop: CSTTGGNQPQHF. In DNA, the CDR3 is TGCAGTACGACAGGGGGCAATCAGCCCCAGCATTTT.

This sequence joins TRBV9 and TRBJ2-2; a possible D gene is TRBD2 (6 bases). CDR1 is SGDLS, CDR2 YYNGEE, per germline. The CDR3 contains 16 residues. V lost 0 bases to trimming and J lost 8 bases, with 17 bases between them. In DNA form, the CDR3 reads TGTGCCAGCAGCGTAGGCACTAGCTACCGTCGTGGGGAGCTGTTTTTT. Translation gives CASSVGTSYRRGELFF.

This clonotype was seen a few times. V and J are TRBV5-1 and TRBJ2-7; possibly TRBD2 for D (6 bases). Germline V gene sequence: CDR1 SGHRS, CDR2 YFSETQ. The CDR3 totals 14 residues. Trimming shortened V by 0 bases and J by 2 bases, and 9 bases separated the two germline ends. This CDR3 is CASSLGDWAYEQYF. The CDR3 DNA reads as TGCGCCAGCAGCTTGGGGGACTGGGCCTACGAGCAGTACTTC.

This clonotype was counted many times. This chain uses TRBV7-8 with TRBJ2-5; 12 positions match TRBD1. The CDR3 totals 19 residues. Germline-derived CDR1 and CDR2 are SGHVS and FQNEAQ. V shed 1 base, J shed 0 bases, and the junction held 9 bases outside the gene matches. In DNA, the CDR3 is TGTGCCAGCAGCTTAGGGGACAGGGGGCGAGGGCCATACCAAGAGACCCAGTACTTC. It yields the protein CASSLGDRGRGPYQETQYF. Filled out from reference TRBV7-8 and TRBJ2-5, the complete variable domain reads GAGVSQSPRYKVAKRGQDVALRCDPISGHVSLFWYQQALGQGPEFLTYFQNEAQLDKSGLPSDRFFAERPEGSVSTLKIQRTQQEDSAVYLCASSLGDRGRGPYQETQYFGPGTRLLVL.

This rearrangement joins TRBV20-1 to TRBJ2-1; D not certain. V lost 3 bases to trimming and J lost 3 bases, with 6 bases between them. Germline V gene sequence: CDR1 DFQATT, CDR2 SNEGSKA (reference sequence). The CDR3 runs to 12 residues. The DNA of the CDR3 is TGCAGTGCTAGGGGTTTCTACAATGAGCAGTTCTTC. It specifies CSARGFYNEQFF.

V is TRBV7-8 and J is TRBJ2-5; D is possibly TRBD1 or TRBD2 (6 bases each). The length of the CDR3 is 16 residues. Germline CDR1 SGHVS, CDR2 FQNEAQ. V lost 5 bases and J 5 bases, leaving 21 bases between the germline ends. The DNA for the CDR3 is TGTGCCAGCAGCGCGCTGGCGGGTGTAGGGGGGGAGACCCAGTACTTC. This codes for CASSALAGVGGETQYF.

In this sample, this clonotype turned up many times. The chain joins TRBV12-3 or TRBV12-4 to TRBJ1-5, with 7 bases lining up with TRBD1. CDR3 length: 13 residues. With V trimmed by 6 bases and J by 7 bases, 6 bases remained unmatched. CDR3 in DNA: TGTGCCAGCAGCTCTGGACAGGCCCAGCCCCAGCATTTT. Translating it yields CASSSGQAQPQHF.

The genes are TRBV7-8 and TRBJ2-5; 9 bases align to TRBD2. Germline CDR1 SGHVS, CDR2 FQNEAQ. The J segment lost 2 bases and the V segment lost 4 bases, leaving 5 bases of the junction unmatched. This CDR3 is built from 15 residues. Written as DNA, the CDR3 is TGTGCCAGCAGCTGGCTAACTAGCGGGCAAGAGACCCAGTACTTC. It codes for CASSWLTSGQETQYF.

The chain employs TRBV5-5 and TRBJ2-7; 7 nucleotides align to TRBD2. Trimming took 1 base from V and 7 from J; bases not matched to a gene: 8. This CDR3 is built from 14 residues. The germline gives CDR1 SGHKS, CDR2 YYEKEE (reference sequence). The CDR3 DNA reads as TGTGCCAGCAGCTTGCCCGGGGGGAAGTGGGAGCAGTACTTC. As protein: CASSLPGGKWEQYF.

This clonotype has more than one count but fewer than ten. As DNA, the CDR3 is TGTGCCACCTTTACGACTAGCGGGACTAAGGCTGAGCAGTTCTTC. Translated: CATFTTSGTKAEQFF. J is TRBJ2-1 and V is TRBV15; 11 positions match TRBD2. CDR1 is LNHNV, CDR2 YYDKDF, per germline (reference sequence). The V gene end was trimmed by 8 bases and the J gene end by 9 bases; junction bases not matched to a gene: 12. There are 15 residues in the CDR3.

This clonotype was counted a few times. J is TRBJ2-7 and V is TRBV5-1; 11 bases map to TRBD2. V lost 3 bases, J lost 4 bases, and 6 bases stayed unmatched. This CDR3 is 15 amino acids long. Per the germline V gene, CDR1 is SGHRS and CDR2 is YFSETQ. CDR3 protein: CASSSIGTSGYEQYF. In nucleotides, the CDR3 is TGCGCCAGCAGCTCAATTGGGACTAGCGGTTACGAGCAGTACTTC.

This chain connects TRBV9 to TRBJ2-7, with D possibly matching TRBD2 (6 bases). The CDR3 is made up of 14 amino acids. The germline V gene encodes CDR1 SGDLS and CDR2 YYNGEE. The V gene lost 4 bases and the J gene lost 2 bases, with 13 bases spanning the gap. The CDR3 protein is CASSLREDTYEQYF. CDR3 DNA sequence: TGTGCCAGCAGCCTCAGGGAGGATACCTACGAGCAGTACTTC.

This clonotype was seen a few times. The V and J genes are TRBV5-1 and TRBJ2-5; perhaps TRBD2 as D (6 bases). The CDR3 loop spans 16 amino acids. Germline V lookup: CDR1 SGHRS, CDR2 YFSETQ. Trimming took 3 bases from V and 0 from J, leaving 15 bases between them. The CDR3 here is CASSWDSGWYQETQYF. The CDR3 DNA follows: TGCGCCAGCAGCTGGGATAGCGGATGGTACCAAGAGACCCAGTACTTC.

A few counts support this clonotype. The V and J genes are TRBV27 and TRBJ2-2, with no clear D. Trimming cost V 5 bases and J 0 bases, with 10 bases left between them. There are 15 residues in the CDR3. Germline-derived CDR1 and CDR2 are MNHEY and SMNVEV (reference sequence). CDR3 sequence: CASSQVFPNTGELFF. The CDR3 bases are TGTGCCAGCAGTCAGGTGTTCCCGAACACCGGGGAGCTGTTTTTT.

The chain couples TRBV18 to TRBJ1-2, with D possibly being TRBD1 (5 bases). Germline-derived CDR1 and CDR2 are KGHSH and LQKENI. The CDR3 consists of 14 residues. Trimming shortened V by 0 bases and J by 6 bases, and 11 bases separated the two germline ends. CDR3 DNA: TGTGCCAGCTCACCACCGACACTGGGGCATGGCTACACCTTC. Translating gives CASSPPTLGHGYTF. The complete variable domain, with remaining parts taken from reference TRBV18 and TRBJ1-2, reads NAGVMQNPRHLVRRRGQEARLRCSPMKGHSHVYWYRQLPEEGLKFMVYLQKENIIDESGMPKERFSAEFPKEGPSILRIQQVVRGDSAAYFCASSPPTLGHGYTFGSGTRLTVV.

The sample holds a few counts of this clonotype. The chain recombines TRBV29-1 with TRBJ1-1, with TRBD1 matching 8 bases. Germline assignment: CDR1 SQVTM and CDR2 ANQGSEA. This CDR3 is 12 amino acids long. This CDR3 is CSGGQGNTEAFF. The DNA of the CDR3 is TGCAGTGGCGGACAGGGAAACACTGAAGCTTTCTTT.

The CDR3 DNA follows: TGTGCCAGCCAATTCCAGGACTCTGGAAACAATGAGCAGTTCTTC. It yields the protein CASQFQDSGNNEQFF. This chain links TRBV7-6 with TRBJ2-1, with a tentative D call TRBD2 (5 bases). The CDR3 extends over 15 amino acids. Trimming cost V 8 bases and J 5 bases, with 19 bases left between them. In germline, CDR1 is SGHVS, CDR2 FNYEAQ.